The 30 T cell receptor beta chains below all came from one sample that was sequenced in a study of blood T cell repertoires in COVID-19. TCRdb's table, derived via immunoSEQ multiplex PCR, lists solely in-frame clones and lacks some. The table shows about 170,000 clones, with roughly 80% occurring only once. Input material: peripheral blood. The receptors stem from a woman in her seventies with COVID-19, enrolled during active disease.

This rearrangement joins TRBV7-2 to TRBJ2-7, with D maybe TRBD2 (6 bases). The CDR3 spans 15 residues. CDR1 is SGHTA and CDR2 is FQGNSA in the germline V gene. Trimming removed 5 bases at V and 7 bases at J, with 21 bases between. CDR3 nucleotide sequence: TGTGCCAGCAGCATACGAAGACATACCGCGGGGGAGCAGTACTTC. This encodes CASSIRRHTAGEQYF.

This chain uses TRBV7-2 with TRBJ2-7, with 9 bases matching TRBD2. The trim removed 5 bases at V and 2 bases at J, leaving 10 bases unmatched. CDR1 and CDR2 from the germline V gene are SGHTA and FQGNSA. The CDR3 length is 16 residues. CDR3 nucleotide sequence: TGTGCCAGCAGCCCTCCGCGAGCGGGGGGCCCCTACGAGCAGTACGTC. Protein: CASSPPRAGGPYEQYV.

The chain couples TRBV7-3 to TRBJ2-1; 9 bases align to TRBD1. Germline-derived CDR1 and CDR2 are SGHTA and FQGTGA. The CDR3 runs to 17 residues. J was trimmed by 6 bases and V by 4 bases; bases with no gene match: 13. In DNA, the CDR3 is TGTGCCAGCAGCTCACCCGTACAGGGGGCGGTAGGCAATGAGCAGTTCTTC. This codes for CASSSPVQGAVGNEQFF.

This chain connects TRBV5-1 to TRBJ1-1; D perhaps matches TRBD1 (6 bases). The germline V and J ends were trimmed by 0 bases and 1 base, with 10 bases remaining between them. The germline V gene has CDR1 SGHRS and CDR2 YFSETQ. CDR3 length: 15 residues. The DNA of the CDR3 is TGCGCCAGCAGCTTGGGGGCGACAGGGAACACTGAAGCTTTCTTT. Amino acids: CASSLGATGNTEAFF.

The V gene is TRBV19, the J gene TRBJ1-1; 7 positions match TRBD1. This CDR3 comprises 14 residues. Germline loops: CDR1 LNHDA, CDR2 SQIVND (reference sequence). Losses at the gene ends were 5 bases for V and 4 bases for J; bases not matched to a gene: 7. The CDR3 sequence is CASSPSRGSTEAFF. In DNA, the CDR3 is TGTGCCAGTAGTCCTTCCAGGGGGAGCACTGAAGCTTTCTTT.

The table lists this clone with a few counts. The rearrangement uses TRBV24-1 and TRBJ2-5; TRBD2 aligns across 8 bases. The CDR3 contains 15 residues. J lost 3 bases, V lost 7 bases, and 9 bases had no gene match. Germline V gene lookup returns CDR1 KGHDR and CDR2 SFDVKD. The chain's CDR3 is CATSPSGGGKETQYF. CDR3 sequence (DNA): TGTGCCACCAGCCCCTCCGGGGGGGGTAAAGAGACCCAGTACTTC.

This clone appeared a single time. The chain joins TRBV4-1 to TRBJ1-2; possibly TRBD1 for D (6 bases). The ends were cut back, 4 bases at V and 3 bases at J, with 15 bases in the middle. This CDR3 spans 15 amino acids. CDR1 is MGHRA, CDR2 YSYEKL, per germline. CDR3 protein: CASSPNRVPDYGYTF. The CDR3 DNA follows: TGCGCCAGCAGCCCCAACAGGGTTCCGGACTATGGCTACACCTTC.

The rearrangement uses TRBV6-6 and TRBJ2-4, with 7 bases fitting TRBD1. With 3 bases clipped from V and 3 bases from J, the junction kept 5 bases outside the gene matches. Looked up from germline, CDR1 is MNHNY and CDR2 is SVGAGI (reference sequence). The CDR3 has 15 amino acids. CDR3 sequence (DNA): TGTGCCAGCAGTTATCCGACAGGGAACAAAAACATTCAGTACTTC. It translates to CASSYPTGNKNIQYF.

V gene TRBV5-1 combines with J gene TRBJ2-3; 7 bases agree with TRBD2. The length of the CDR3 is 15 residues. The V gene end was trimmed by 5 bases and the J gene end by 0 bases; junction bases not matched to a gene: 6. CDR1 is SGHRS and CDR2 is YFSETQ in the germline V gene. The CDR3 is CASRPTSDSTDTQYF. The CDR3 DNA sequence: TGCGCCAGCAGGCCAACTAGCGATAGCACAGATACGCAGTATTTT.

V gene TRBV3-1 (or the pseudogene TRBV3-2) combines with J gene TRBJ1-2; D is perhaps TRBD1 (5 bases). Germline CDR1 LGHDT, CDR2 YNNKEL (reference sequence). Trimming shortened V by 0 bases and J by 1 base, and 12 bases separated the two germline ends. The CDR3 spans 16 residues. CDR3: CASSQDTGGGNYGYTF. The CDR3 DNA reads TGTGCCAGCAGCCAAGATACGGGGGGAGGTAACTATGGCTACACCTTC.

The chain recombines TRBV14 with TRBJ1-3; no firm D call. V dropped 1 base and J dropped 0 bases, with 10 bases sitting between them. The CDR3 length is 16 residues. CDR1 SGHDN and CDR2 FVKESK come from the germline V gene. CDR3 coding DNA: TGTGCCAGCAGCCAAGCTAAGCCTTTCTCTGGAAACACCATATATTTT. Its protein product is CASSQAKPFSGNTIYF.

CDR3 protein: CASSPTGFTEAFF. CDR3 in DNA: TGTGCCAGCAGTCCGACAGGGTTCACTGAAGCTTTCTTT. V gene TRBV28 combines with J gene TRBJ1-1, with 7 bases lining up with TRBD1. The CDR3 totals 13 residues. CDR1 and CDR2 from the germline V gene are MDHEN and SYDVKM. After removal of 5 bases from V and 4 bases from J, the junction contained 4 bases not matched to a gene.

The gene calls are TRBV5-1 and TRBJ1-2; 7 positions match TRBD1. Per germline, CDR1 SGHRS and CDR2 YFSETQ. V trimming: 4 bases; J trimming: 8 bases; junction bases outside the gene matches: 17. The CDR3 sequence is 16 residues long. The CDR3 loop is CASSPEDRKGAKGYTF. The CDR3, as DNA: TGCGCCAGCAGCCCTGAAGATCGGAAGGGGGCGAAGGGCTACACCTTC.

This chain joins TRBV2 and TRBJ2-1, with a possible D match to TRBD1 (6 bases). Looked up from germline, CDR1 is SNHLY and CDR2 is FYNNEI. With 6 bases removed from V and 7 bases from J, the gap between germline ends came to 7 bases. This CDR3 is 11 amino acids long. DNA for the CDR3: TGTGCCAGCAGCCAGGGGAATGAGCAGTTCTTC. It specifies CASSQGNEQFF.

V is TRBV5-4 and J is TRBJ2-1, with 7 bases lining up with TRBD2. Trimming cost V 4 bases and J 3 bases; bases outside gene matches: 7. This CDR3 has 15 residues. CDR1 is SGHNT and CDR2 is YYREEE in the germline V gene (reference sequence). CDR3 loop: CASSPSGSYYNEQFF. Here the CDR3 DNA reads TGTGCCAGCAGCCCTAGCGGCTCCTACTACAATGAGCAGTTCTTC.

The chain recombines TRBV5-6 with TRBJ2-5, with D perhaps TRBD1 (5 bases). Germline lookup yields CDR1 SGHDT and CDR2 YYEEEE. The ends were cut back, 1 base at V and 3 bases at J, with 7 bases in the middle. The CDR3 is 13 amino acids. Here the CDR3 DNA reads TGTGCCAGCAGCTTGCCACAGGAAGAGACCCAGTACTTC. This codes for CASSLPQEETQYF.

The chain is built from TRBV5-6 and TRBJ2-5; 8 positions agree with TRBD1. This CDR3 is 14 amino acids long. Germline assignment: CDR1 SGHDT and CDR2 YYEEEE. The trim removed 4 bases at V and 5 bases at J, leaving 7 bases unmatched. The CDR3 here is CASSPTGVWETQYF. The CDR3 DNA is TGTGCCAGCAGCCCGACAGGGGTCTGGGAGACCCAGTACTTC.

The genes are TRBV3-1 (or the pseudogene TRBV3-2) and TRBJ2-7; TRBD1 matches 8 bases. With 5 bases clipped from V and 3 bases from J, the junction kept 6 bases outside the gene matches. Germline assignment: CDR1 LGHDT and CDR2 YNNKEL (reference sequence). The CDR3 extends over 14 amino acids. In nucleotides, the CDR3 is TGTGCCAGCAGCAAGGGGACAGGTCTCTACGAGCAGTACTTC. As protein: CASSKGTGLYEQYF.

The chain carries TRBV9 and TRBJ1-6; 10 bases line up with TRBD1. The CDR3 totals 15 residues. Trimming removed 0 bases from V and 9 bases from J; junction bases left unmatched: 3. Germline lookup yields CDR1 SGDLS and CDR2 YYNGEE. The CDR3 DNA reads TGTGCCAGCAGCGTAGAGGGACAGGGGTCTTCACCCCTCCACTTT. It yields the protein CASSVEGQGSSPLHF.

This clone is a singleton in its sample. The rearrangement links TRBV24-1 to TRBJ1-5; maybe TRBD1 (6 bases). The V end was cut by 9 bases, the J end by 4 bases, with 12 bases between. This CDR3 has 13 residues. Germline CDR1 KGHDR, CDR2 SFDVKD. CDR3 in amino acids: CATQGQPNQPQHF. The CDR3 bases are TGTGCCACCCAGGGGCAGCCGAATCAGCCCCAGCATTTT.

This clone was found many times. The chain links TRBV2 to TRBJ1-3; TRBD1 matches at 7 bases. The V gene's germline CDR1 is SNHLY and CDR2 FYNNEI. The CDR3 is 15 amino acids. The junction had 7 bases not matched to a gene; V was cut back by 6 bases and J by 2 bases. The CDR3 loop is CASSLHRGTGNTIYF. CDR3 in DNA: TGTGCCAGCAGCCTCCACAGGGGCACTGGAAACACCATATATTTT.

The chain has TRBV6-1 and TRBJ1-5; possible D gene TRBD1, 5 bases. V shed 3 bases and J shed 5 bases, with 17 bases lying between them. The CDR3 length is 16 residues. CDR1 and CDR2 from the germline V gene are MNHNS and SASEGT. The CDR3: CASSDHQQVFYQPQHF. Here the CDR3 DNA reads TGTGCCAGCAGTGATCATCAACAGGTTTTCTATCAGCCCCAGCATTTT.

This clone was observed a few times. The gene calls are TRBV12-3 or TRBV12-4 and TRBJ2-3; D gene ambiguous. The V end lost 5 bases, the J end lost 4 bases, and 10 bases lay between the germline ends. The CDR3 totals 13 residues. The CDR3 loop reads CASSRSRADTQYF. In DNA, the CDR3 is TGTGCCAGCAGTCGATCTAGAGCAGATACGCAGTATTTT.

The rearrangement joins TRBV7-2 to TRBJ2-1; 9 positions match TRBD2. The trim removed 5 bases at V and 9 bases at J, leaving 8 bases unmatched. This CDR3 comprises 14 residues. Germline V CDR1 and CDR2: SGHTA, FQGNSA. The CDR3 DNA reads TGTGCCAGCAGCCCGCGGGGGGGGATGTCTGAGCAGTTCTTC. It is translated as CASSPRGGMSEQFF.

V usage is TRBV6-5 and J usage is TRBJ1-5, with TRBD1 identical over 9 bases. The CDR3 sequence is 14 residues long. Per the germline V gene, CDR1 is MNHEY and CDR2 is SVGAGI. Trimming cost V 6 bases and J 7 bases; bases outside gene matches: 7. CDR3 sequence: CASSLRTGDQPQHF. In nucleotides, the CDR3 is TGTGCCAGCAGCCTCAGGACAGGGGACCAGCCCCAGCATTTT.

This clone turned up a few times. The rearrangement joins TRBV7-2 to TRBJ1-4; 8 bases map to TRBD1. CDR3 length: 14 residues. In germline, CDR1 is SGHTA, CDR2 FQGNSA. V lost 5 bases, J lost 6 bases, and 5 bases stayed unmatched. In nucleotides, the CDR3 is TGTGCCAGCAGCCTACAGGGGGGGCATGAAAAACTGTTTTTT. Its translation is CASSLQGGHEKLFF.

V is TRBV30 and J is TRBJ1-5, with D possibly matching TRBD1 (6 bases). V dropped 5 bases and J dropped 7 bases, with 21 bases sitting between them. Per the germline V gene, CDR1 is GTSNPN and CDR2 is SVGIG (reference sequence). The CDR3 is made up of 15 amino acids. CDR3 in amino acids: CAWGTFTGTRQPQHF. CDR3 sequence (DNA): TGTGCCTGGGGAACCTTCACAGGGACCAGGCAGCCCCAGCATTTT.

The chain's CDR3 is CASSPLSGSYNEQFF. CDR3 DNA sequence: TGTGCCAGCAGCCCCCTTAGCGGGTCCTACAATGAGCAGTTCTTC. The chain has TRBV11-2 and TRBJ2-1; 7 bases align to TRBD2. Germline assignment: CDR1 SGHAT and CDR2 FQNNGV. J lost 1 base, V lost 5 bases, and 5 bases had no gene match. The CDR3 is made up of 15 amino acids.

The chain has TRBV19 and TRBJ2-7, with 11 bases aligning to TRBD1. The trim removed 3 bases at V and 2 bases at J, leaving 3 bases unmatched. CDR3 length equals 15 residues. Looked up from germline, CDR1 is LNHDA and CDR2 is SQIVND (reference sequence). This chain's CDR3 is CASSMRTGGPYEQYF. Written as DNA, the CDR3 is TGTGCCAGTAGTATGCGGACAGGGGGCCCCTACGAGCAGTACTTC.

In DNA, the CDR3 is TGTGCCAGCAGCCGAACCTTACTAGCGGGGGGTGGAGATACGCAGTATTTT. Translating it yields CASSRTLLAGGGDTQYF. The chain joins TRBV7-3 to TRBJ2-3; 12 positions match TRBD2. The CDR3 is made up of 17 amino acids. With V trimmed by 5 bases and J by 5 bases, 11 bases remained unmatched. The germline gives CDR1 SGHTA, CDR2 FQGTGA.